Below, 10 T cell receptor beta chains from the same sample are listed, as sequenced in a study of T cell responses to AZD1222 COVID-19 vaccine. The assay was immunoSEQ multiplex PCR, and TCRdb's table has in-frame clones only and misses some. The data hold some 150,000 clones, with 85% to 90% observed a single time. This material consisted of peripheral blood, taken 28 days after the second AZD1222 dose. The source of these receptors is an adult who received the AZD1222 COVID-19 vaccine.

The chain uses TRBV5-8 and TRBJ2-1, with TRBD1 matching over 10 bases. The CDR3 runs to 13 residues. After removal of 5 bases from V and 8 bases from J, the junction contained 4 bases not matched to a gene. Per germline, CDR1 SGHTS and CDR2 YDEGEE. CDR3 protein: CASRQDRGHEQFF. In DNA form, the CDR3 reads TGTGCCAGCAGACAAGACAGGGGGCATGAGCAGTTCTTC.

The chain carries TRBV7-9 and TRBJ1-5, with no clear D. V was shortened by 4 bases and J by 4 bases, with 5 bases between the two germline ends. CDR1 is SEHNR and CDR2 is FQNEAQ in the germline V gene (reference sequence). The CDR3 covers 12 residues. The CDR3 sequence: CASSYTNQPQHF. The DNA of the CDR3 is TGTGCCAGCAGCTATACAAATCAGCCCCAGCATTTT.

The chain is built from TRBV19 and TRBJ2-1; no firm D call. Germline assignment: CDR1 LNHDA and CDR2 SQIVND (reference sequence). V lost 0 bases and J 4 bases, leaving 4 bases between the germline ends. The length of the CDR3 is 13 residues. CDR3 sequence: CASSIDLYNEQFF. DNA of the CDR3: TGTGCCAGTAGTATAGACCTATACAATGAGCAGTTCTTC.

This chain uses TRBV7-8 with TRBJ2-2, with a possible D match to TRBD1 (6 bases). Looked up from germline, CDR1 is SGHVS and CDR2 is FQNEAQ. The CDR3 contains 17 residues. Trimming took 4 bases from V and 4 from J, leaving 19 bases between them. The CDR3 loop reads CASSSFPPGQTTGELFF. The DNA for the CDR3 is TGTGCCAGCAGCTCTTTCCCCCCGGGACAAACCACCGGGGAGCTGTTTTTT.

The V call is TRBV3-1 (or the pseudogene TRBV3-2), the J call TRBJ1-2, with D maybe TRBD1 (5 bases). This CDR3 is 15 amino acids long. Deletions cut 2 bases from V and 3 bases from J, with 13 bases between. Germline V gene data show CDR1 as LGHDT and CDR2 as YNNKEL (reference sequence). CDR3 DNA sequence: TGTGCCAGCAGCCAACGCTTAGGGGAGGACTATGGCTACACCTTC. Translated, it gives CASSQRLGEDYGYTF.

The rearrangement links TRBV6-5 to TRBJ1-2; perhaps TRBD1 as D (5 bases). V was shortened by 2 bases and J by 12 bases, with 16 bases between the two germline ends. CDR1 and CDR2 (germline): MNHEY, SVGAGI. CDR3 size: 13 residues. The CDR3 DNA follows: TGTGCCAGCAGTTACAGGGAAGGTGACAGTAACACCTTC. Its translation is CASSYREGDSNTF.

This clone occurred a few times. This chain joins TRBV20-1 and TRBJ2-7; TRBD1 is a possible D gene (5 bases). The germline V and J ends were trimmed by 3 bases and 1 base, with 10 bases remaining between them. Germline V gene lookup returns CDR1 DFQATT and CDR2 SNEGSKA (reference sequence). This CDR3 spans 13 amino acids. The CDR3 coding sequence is TGCAGTGCTAGTTCAGACAGATCCTACGAGCAGTACTTC. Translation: CSASSDRSYEQYF.

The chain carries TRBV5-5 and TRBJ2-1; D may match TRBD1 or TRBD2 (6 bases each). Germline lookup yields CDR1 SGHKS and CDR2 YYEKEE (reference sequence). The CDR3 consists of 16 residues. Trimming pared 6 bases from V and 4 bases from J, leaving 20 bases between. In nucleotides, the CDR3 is TGTGCCAGCACCCCGAACCCCAGGGGACTTTACAATGAGCAGTTCTTC. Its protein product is CASTPNPRGLYNEQFF.

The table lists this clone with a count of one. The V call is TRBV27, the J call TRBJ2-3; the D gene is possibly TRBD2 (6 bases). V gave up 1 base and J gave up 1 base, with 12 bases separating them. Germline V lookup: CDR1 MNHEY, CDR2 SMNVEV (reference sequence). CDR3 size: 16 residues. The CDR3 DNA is TGTGCCAGCAGTTTATTAATGCCTAGCGGCACAGATACGCAGTATTTT. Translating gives CASSLLMPSGTDTQYF.

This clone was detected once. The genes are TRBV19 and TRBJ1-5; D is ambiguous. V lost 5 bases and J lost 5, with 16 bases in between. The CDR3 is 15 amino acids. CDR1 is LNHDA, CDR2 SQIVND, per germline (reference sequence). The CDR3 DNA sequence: TGTGCCAGTAGTGCCCGACCTCACCCGGATCAGCCCCAGCATTTT. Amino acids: CASSARPHPDQPQHF.